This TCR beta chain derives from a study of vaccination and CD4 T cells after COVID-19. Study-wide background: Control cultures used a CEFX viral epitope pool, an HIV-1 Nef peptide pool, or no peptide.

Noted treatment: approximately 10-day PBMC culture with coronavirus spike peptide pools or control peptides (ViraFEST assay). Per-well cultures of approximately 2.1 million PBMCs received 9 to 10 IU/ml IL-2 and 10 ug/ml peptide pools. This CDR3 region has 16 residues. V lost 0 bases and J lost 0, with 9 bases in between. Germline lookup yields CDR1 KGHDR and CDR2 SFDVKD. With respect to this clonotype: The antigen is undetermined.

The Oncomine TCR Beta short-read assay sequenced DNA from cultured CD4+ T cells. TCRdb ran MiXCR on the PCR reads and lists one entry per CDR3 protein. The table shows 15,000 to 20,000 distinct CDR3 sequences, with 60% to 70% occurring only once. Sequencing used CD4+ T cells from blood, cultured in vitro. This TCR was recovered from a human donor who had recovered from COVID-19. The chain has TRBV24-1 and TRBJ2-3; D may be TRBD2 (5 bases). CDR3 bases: TGTGCCACCAGTGATTTGCGCCTAGCTAGCACAGATACGCAGTATTTT. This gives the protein CATSDLRLASTDTQYF.